These T cell receptor beta chains were read from a single sample in a study of blood T cell repertoires in COVID-19. Method: immunoSEQ multiplex PCR; TCRdb's copy keeps in-frame clones and lacks some. The table shows around 150,000 clones, with 90% occurring only once. What was sequenced was peripheral blood. The receptors were sampled from a man in his 60s with active or convalescent COVID-19. The CDR3 runs from the conserved cysteine through the conserved F or W. A D gene is named only where the DNA matches it firmly. Not every row has a clone size; where given, it reads once, few, many or a size class.

CDR3 DNA,CDR3 protein,D gene,V gene,J gene,clone size
TGCGCCAGCAGCTTGGGGGGGCATGGTCAGCCCCAGCATTTT,CASSLGGHGQPQHF,.,TRBV5-1,TRBJ1-5,.
TGTGCCAGCAGCTTGAGGGGACAGGGCTACGAGCAGTACTTC,CASSLRGQGYEQYF,TRBD1,TRBV5-7,TRBJ2-7,.
TGTGCCAGCAGCACCAGACAGGAGGCTGGCTACACCTTC,CASSTRQEAGYTF,.,TRBV12-3/TRBV12-4,TRBJ1-2,.
TGTGCCAGCAGCAAAGCGGCAGGGCGGTGGACCGGGGAGCTGTTTTTT,CASSKAAGRWTGELFF,.,TRBV21-1,TRBJ2-2,once
TGTGCCAGCTCACCAGGGACTAGCGGGAGCCAGTACTTC,CASSPGTSGSQYF,TRBD2,TRBV18,TRBJ2-5,.
TGTGCCAGCAGCCGGGACAGCCTGGTGAACACTGAAGCTTTCTTT,CASSRDSLVNTEAFF,TRBD1,TRBV7-9,TRBJ1-1,.
TGTGCCAGCAGCTTGGCTAGTCAACCAAACACCATATATTTT,CASSLASQPNTIYF,.,TRBV5-4,TRBJ1-3,.
TGTGCCAGCAGCCAACAGGGTGTGGAAGAGACCCAGTACTTC,CASSQQGVEETQYF,.,TRBV5-4,TRBJ2-5,.
TGTGCCAGCAGCCCTGGACAGGCGCCTAATGAAAAACTGTTTTTT,CASSPGQAPNEKLFF,TRBD1,TRBV4-2,TRBJ1-4,.
TGTGCCAGCAGTTACTCGACTAGCGGGAGATTCACGCAGTATTTT,CASSYSTSGRFTQYF,TRBD2,TRBV6-5,TRBJ2-3,.
TGTGCCAGCAGCCGTACAGGGTTCGCTGAAGCTTTCTTT,CASSRTGFAEAFF,.,TRBV27,TRBJ1-1,.
TGCAGCGTTGAAGCCCTGAGACACTTCTATGGCTACACCTTC,CSVEALRHFYGYTF,.,TRBV29-1,TRBJ1-2,.
TGTGCCAGCAGCTTAGCCGGGACTACTTACAATGAGCAGTTCTTC,CASSLAGTTYNEQFF,TRBD2,TRBV11-3,TRBJ2-1,once
TGTGCCAGCAGCGCGGGGACAGGGGGACGGGAAAAACTGTTTTTT,CASSAGTGGREKLFF,TRBD1,TRBV9,TRBJ1-4,.
TGTGCCAGCTCACCGCTAAGACAGGATATAAACTATGGCTACACCTTC,CASSPLRQDINYGYTF,.,TRBV18,TRBJ1-2,medium-sized
TGCGCCAGCAGCACCCCCGGGACAGGGGGCCGGGATGAGCAGTTCTTC,CASSTPGTGGRDEQFF,TRBD1,TRBV5-1,TRBJ2-1,once
TGCGCCAGCAGCCTGGGAAACAGCGGGCCCACCTACAATGAGCAGTTCTTC,CASSLGNSGPTYNEQFF,.,TRBV5-1,TRBJ2-1,.
TGTGCCAGCAGTTTTAACAGGGGGCTTCGGACTGAAGCTTTCTTT,CASSFNRGLRTEAFF,TRBD1,TRBV28,TRBJ1-1,once
TGCGCCAGCAGCTTGGGGACAGCAAAAAACATTCAGTACTTC,CASSLGTAKNIQYF,.,TRBV5-1,TRBJ2-4,.
TGTGCCAGCAGCCAAGGAGGATTGAACACTGAAGCTTTCTTT,CASSQGGLNTEAFF,.,TRBV3-1/TRBV3-2,TRBJ1-1,.
TGCGCCAGCAGCGAAGGGACAGGGGGCAACTATGGCTACACCTTC,CASSEGTGGNYGYTF,TRBD1,TRBV5-1,TRBJ1-2,.
TGTGCCAGCAGCCCGGACAGGGATTTTAAAGATACGCAGTATTTT,CASSPDRDFKDTQYF,TRBD1,TRBV6-5,TRBJ2-3,once
TGTGCCAGTAGTTTTACAGGGGGCGAAGGCTACACCTTC,CASSFTGGEGYTF,TRBD1,TRBV19,TRBJ1-2,.
TGTGCCATCAGTGAAACCTGGGGGGGAGAGACCCAGTACTTC,CAISETWGGETQYF,TRBD2,TRBV10-3,TRBJ2-5,once
TGCAGCGTTGATGATCAGGGTAGCTATGGCTACACCTTC,CSVDDQGSYGYTF,.,TRBV29-1,TRBJ1-2,.
TGTGCCAGTAGTAGCCGGGGGTGGCAGCGCAATGAGCAGTTCTTC,CASSSRGWQRNEQFF,.,TRBV19,TRBJ2-1,.
TGTGCCAGCAGCCTAAAGGAGGGAGAGTACGAGCAGTACTTC,CASSLKEGEYEQYF,.,TRBV27,TRBJ2-7,.
TGTGCCAGCAGCTCTGGGACAGTCACTGAAGCTTTCTTT,CASSSGTVTEAFF,TRBD1,TRBV5-4,TRBJ1-1,.
TGTGCCAGCAGCCAAGTTTTTAGGGGGGGTTACAATGAGCAGTTCTTC,CASSQVFRGGYNEQFF,.,TRBV4-2,TRBJ2-1,.
TGTGCCAGCAGTTACTCCCGATCGGGGATGGGGAACACTGAAGCTTTCTTT,CASSYSRSGMGNTEAFF,.,TRBV6-2/TRBV6-3,TRBJ1-1,.
TGCGCCAGCAGCTTGGCGCAGGGGGCGAGAGAGACCCAGTACTTC,CASSLAQGARETQYF,TRBD1,TRBV5-1,TRBJ2-5,once
TGTGCCAGCAGCCAAGAGCGTCAGCCCCAGCATTTT,CASSQERQPQHF,.,TRBV3-1/TRBV3-2,TRBJ1-5,.
TGTGCCAGCAGTCCGGGTCAGCAATGGGAGCAGTACTTC,CASSPGQQWEQYF,.,TRBV12-3/TRBV12-4,TRBJ2-7,.
TGTGCCAGCAGTTTAGGGACTAGCGGGACTAGCACAGATACGCAGTATTTT,CASSLGTSGTSTDTQYF,TRBD2,TRBV27,TRBJ2-3,.
TGTGCCAGTAGTATGCTTCGGAGGAATGAAAAACTGTTTTTT,CASSMLRRNEKLFF,.,TRBV19,TRBJ1-4,.
TGTGCTAGCATACGCGGGGGGGGTTACAATGAGCAGTTCTTC,CASIRGGGYNEQFF,TRBD2,TRBV12-5,TRBJ2-1,.
TGTGCCAGTAGTACAGGGGGGAATTACAATGAGCAGTTCTTC,CASSTGGNYNEQFF,.,TRBV19,TRBJ2-1,.
TGTGCCAGCAGCCACAGTGGAGAGACCCAGTACTTC,CASSHSGETQYF,.,TRBV3-1/TRBV3-2,TRBJ2-5,.
TGTGCCAGCAGCCAAGTTGACAGGGAGCCTGGCTACACCTTC,CASSQVDREPGYTF,TRBD1,TRBV3-1/TRBV3-2,TRBJ1-2,.
TGTGCCAGCAGCCGGTCGGGACTAGGGGGAGATACGCAGTATTTT,CASSRSGLGGDTQYF,TRBD2,TRBV7-9,TRBJ2-3,.
TGCGCCAGCAGCTCCTCAGGAATTGTGCTCCAAGAGACCCAGTACTTC,CASSSSGIVLQETQYF,.,TRBV5-1,TRBJ2-5,.
TGCGCCAGCAGCCCCGCTCGGGTAAGGACCTACGAGCAGTACTTC,CASSPARVRTYEQYF,.,TRBV5-1,TRBJ2-7,few
TGTGCCAGCAGCTTAGCGGTCGGGACAGGGATGGGGCCCCAGCATTTT,CASSLAVGTGMGPQHF,TRBD1,TRBV7-8,TRBJ1-5,.
TGTGCCAGTAGGTCGTGGGAGGGCCTCTACAATGAGCAGTTCTTC,CASRSWEGLYNEQFF,TRBD2,TRBV19,TRBJ2-1,.
TGCGCCAGCAGCTTTTCTGGGACAGGCAATAATTCACCCCTCCACTTT,CASSFSGTGNNSPLHF,TRBD1,TRBV5-1,TRBJ1-6,.
TGTGCCATCAGTGAGCGGGACAGGGGATACGAGCAGTACTTC,CAISERDRGYEQYF,TRBD1,TRBV10-3,TRBJ2-7,.
TGTGCCAGCTCACCCAGGGAGGACTATGGCTACACCTTC,CASSPREDYGYTF,.,TRBV18,TRBJ1-2,.
TGTGCCACCCGGGGGGAGGCAGATACGCAGTATTTT,CATRGEADTQYF,TRBD2,TRBV10-3,TRBJ2-3,.
TGTGCCAGCAGCTTAGCCGTGGGGCGAGGAAACACCATATATTTT,CASSLAVGRGNTIYF,.,TRBV7-9,TRBJ1-3,.
TGTGCCACCAGTGATCCGATGCTGGGTCGGACTAGCGGCCATGTTGGTGAGCAGTTCTTC,CATSDPMLGRTSGHVGEQFF,TRBD2,TRBV24-1,TRBJ2-1,.
TGTGCCAGCAGCCAAGATCTGGGCACGGTCGCCTACAATGAGCAGTTCTTC,CASSQDLGTVAYNEQFF,.,TRBV3-1/TRBV3-2,TRBJ2-1,.
TGTGCCAGCAGTGAAACACAACCCAGGGTTCCAGCTTTCTTT,CASSETQPRVPAFF,.,TRBV6-1,TRBJ1-1,.
TGTGCCAGCAGCTTGGGCGGGAGTGGGGGAGAGACCCAGTACTTC,CASSLGGSGGETQYF,TRBD2,TRBV7-9,TRBJ2-5,once
TGTGCCAGCAGCCCGGGACTAGCGGGGAGGTACGAGCAGTACTTC,CASSPGLAGRYEQYF,TRBD2,TRBV3-1/TRBV3-2,TRBJ2-7,.